A selection of T cell receptor beta chains follows, all from one sample in a study of T cells in Graves' hyperthyroidism and ophthalmopathy. TCRdb reanalysed the multiplex PCR reads using MiXCR and keeps one entry per CDR3 protein. The profile shows a few hundred thousand distinct CDR3 sequences, around 42% of them singletons. The sample comprised peripheral blood or thyroid tissue (not recorded which). These receptors came from a woman between 18 and 30 years old with Graves' hyperthyroidism. Each CDR3 is given with its conserved first and last residue. D genes are given only for firm matches. Some rows mark clone size as missing; the rest say once, few, many or name a class of expanded clone.

cdr3_nt: TGTGCCAGCAGCCGCTGGGACGCCGGGGAGCTGTTTTTT; cdr3_aa: CASSRWDAGELFF; j_call: TRBJ2-2; clone_size: .; v_call: TRBV7-2; d_call: .
cdr3_nt: TGTGCCAGCAGTTACCTGGGACAGGGAGGCTATGGCTACACCTTC; cdr3_aa: CASSYLGQGGYGYTF; j_call: TRBJ1-2; clone_size: .; v_call: TRBV6-1; d_call: TRBD1
cdr3_nt: TGTGCCAGCAGGGGACAGGGCGTTGGTACTGAAGCTTTCTTT; cdr3_aa: CASRGQGVGTEAFF; j_call: TRBJ1-1; clone_size: few; v_call: TRBV7-9; d_call: TRBD1
cdr3_nt: TGTGCCAGCAGCGTAGAGGCCGGTGGGCTAGCGGGGTCCGCGCTCGAGCAGTACTTC; cdr3_aa: CASSVEAGGLAGSALEQYF; j_call: TRBJ2-7; clone_size: once; v_call: TRBV9; d_call: TRBD2
cdr3_nt: TGCAGTGCTAAAACAGGGGCGCTTCAAGAGACCCAGTACTTC; cdr3_aa: CSAKTGALQETQYF; j_call: TRBJ2-5; clone_size: few; v_call: TRBV20-1; d_call: TRBD1
cdr3_nt: TGTGCCAGCAGCTTGATGGAGTACTACGAGCAGTACTTC; cdr3_aa: CASSLMEYYEQYF; j_call: TRBJ2-7; clone_size: few; v_call: TRBV7-9; d_call: .
cdr3_nt: TGTGCCAGCAGCTTGGGAGGCGGAATCAGCTACGAGCAGTACTTC; cdr3_aa: CASSLGGGISYEQYF; j_call: TRBJ2-7; clone_size: few; v_call: TRBV7-9; d_call: .
cdr3_nt: TGTGCCAGCAGTTACAACGGGAGGAGCGACGAGCAGTACTTC; cdr3_aa: CASSYNGRSDEQYF; j_call: TRBJ2-7; clone_size: many; v_call: TRBV6-5; d_call: TRBD2
cdr3_nt: TGTGCCAGCAGCCAAATGGGAGTTATCACTGAAGCTTTCTTT; cdr3_aa: CASSQMGVITEAFF; j_call: TRBJ1-1; clone_size: .; v_call: TRBV4-2; d_call: .
cdr3_nt: TGTGCCAGCAGTGAACCACAGGGGGCAGGCGAGCAGTACTTC; cdr3_aa: CASSEPQGAGEQYF; j_call: TRBJ2-7; clone_size: .; v_call: TRBV25-1; d_call: TRBD1
cdr3_nt: TGTGCCATCAGTTCCGCCGACAGTACCAACACCGGGGAGCTGTTTTTT; cdr3_aa: CAISSADSTNTGELFF; j_call: TRBJ2-2; clone_size: .; v_call: TRBV10-3; d_call: .
cdr3_nt: TGTGCCAGCCTGAAGGGGAACACTGAAGCTTTCTTT; cdr3_aa: CASLKGNTEAFF; j_call: TRBJ1-1; clone_size: .; v_call: TRBV10-3; d_call: .
cdr3_nt: TGTGCCAGCAGTGAATCGACAGATGAAGCTTTCTTT; cdr3_aa: CASSESTDEAFF; j_call: TRBJ1-1; clone_size: once; v_call: TRBV6-4; d_call: .
cdr3_nt: TGTGCCAGCAGCCGACTAGCGGGAGGAGCCGGGGAGCTGTTTTTT; cdr3_aa: CASSRLAGGAGELFF; j_call: TRBJ2-2; clone_size: .; v_call: TRBV2; d_call: TRBD2
cdr3_nt: TGTGCCAGCAGTTACTGGGATCGTGGAGGAGATCAAGAGACCCAGTACTTC; cdr3_aa: CASSYWDRGGDQETQYF; j_call: TRBJ2-5; clone_size: .; v_call: TRBV7-9; d_call: .
cdr3_nt: TGTGCCAGCAGTGCACTAGTTCCGGGAATGGACACTGAAGCTTTCTTT; cdr3_aa: CASSALVPGMDTEAFF; j_call: TRBJ1-1; clone_size: .; v_call: TRBV2; d_call: .
cdr3_nt: TGTGCCAGCAGCTTATTTTCGAACACCGGGGAGCTGTGTTTT; cdr3_aa: CASSLFSNTGELCF; j_call: TRBJ2-2; clone_size: .; v_call: TRBV7-2; d_call: .
cdr3_nt: TGCGCCAGCAGATGGGAGACAGGCTACGAGCAGTACTTC; cdr3_aa: CASRWETGYEQYF; j_call: TRBJ2-7; clone_size: .; v_call: TRBV5-5; d_call: .
cdr3_nt: TGTGCCACCAGTGAGGGCACTAACTATGGCTACACCTTC; cdr3_aa: CATSEGTNYGYTF; j_call: TRBJ1-2; clone_size: many; v_call: TRBV24-1; d_call: .
cdr3_nt: TGTGCCACCAGCAGAGATCAAAGGCGCTCTGGGGCCAACGTCCTGACTTTC; cdr3_aa: CATSRDQRRSGANVLTF; j_call: TRBJ2-6; clone_size: .; v_call: TRBV15; d_call: .
cdr3_nt: TGTGCCATCAGTGAGTCTAGGGGGCAGGACTATGGCTACACCTTC; cdr3_aa: CAISESRGQDYGYTF; j_call: TRBJ1-2; clone_size: many; v_call: TRBV10-3; d_call: TRBD1
cdr3_nt: TGTGCCAGCAGCTTATCTAGCGGGAGATCAGAGACCCAGTACTTC; cdr3_aa: CASSLSSGRSETQYF; j_call: TRBJ2-5; clone_size: .; v_call: TRBV11-2; d_call: TRBD2
cdr3_nt: TGCAGCGTTGGGGACAGGGGTTATACCCAGTACTTC; cdr3_aa: CSVGDRGYTQYF; j_call: TRBJ2-5; clone_size: many; v_call: TRBV29-1; d_call: TRBD1
cdr3_nt: TGTGCCAGCAGCATAAGGGAGGTCGGGGAGCTGTTTTTT; cdr3_aa: CASSIREVGELFF; j_call: TRBJ2-2; clone_size: few; v_call: TRBV9; d_call: .
cdr3_nt: TGTGCCAGCAGCCCCCCCGGGGCTGGGGGAGAGACCCAGTACTTC; cdr3_aa: CASSPPGAGGETQYF; j_call: TRBJ2-5; clone_size: many; v_call: TRBV11-2; d_call: .
cdr3_nt: TGTGCCAGCAGCTTTAAAGGGGGTTTCGCCTACGAGCAGTACTTC; cdr3_aa: CASSFKGGFAYEQYF; j_call: TRBJ2-7; clone_size: .; v_call: TRBV7-2; d_call: .
cdr3_nt: TGTGCCACCATGAGCCCAGGGTCTGAGACCCAGTACTTC; cdr3_aa: CATMSPGSETQYF; j_call: TRBJ2-5; clone_size: many; v_call: TRBV10-3; d_call: .
cdr3_nt: TGTGCCAGTAGGGCGGGGGCTGGCTACACCTTC; cdr3_aa: CASRAGAGYTF; j_call: TRBJ1-2; clone_size: .; v_call: TRBV19; d_call: .
cdr3_nt: TGTGCCAGCAGCCGGGAGACAGGGGCGCTCGAGCAGTACTTC; cdr3_aa: CASSRETGALEQYF; j_call: TRBJ2-7; clone_size: .; v_call: TRBV7-9; d_call: TRBD1
cdr3_nt: TGTGCCATCAGGCTGGGTACCGCGAGCTCCTACGAGCAGTACTTC; cdr3_aa: CAIRLGTASSYEQYF; j_call: TRBJ2-7; clone_size: .; v_call: TRBV6-6; d_call: .
cdr3_nt: TGTGCCAGCAGCTTAAGGCAGCCTCGGGAGACCCAGTACTTC; cdr3_aa: CASSLRQPRETQYF; j_call: TRBJ2-5; clone_size: many; v_call: TRBV7-2; d_call: .
cdr3_nt: TGTACCATCAGTGAGCAGGGCCTCAGGAACACTGAAGCTTTCTTT; cdr3_aa: CTISEQGLRNTEAFF; j_call: TRBJ1-1; clone_size: .; v_call: TRBV24-1; d_call: .
cdr3_nt: TGCAGTGCTTCACAGGGGCCAGGCGAGCGGTACTTC; cdr3_aa: CSASQGPGERYF; j_call: TRBJ2-7; clone_size: .; v_call: TRBV29-1; d_call: TRBD1
cdr3_nt: TGTGCCAGCAGCTTGGTGATGGGGCCCACCGGGGAGCTGTTTTTT; cdr3_aa: CASSLVMGPTGELFF; j_call: TRBJ2-2; clone_size: .; v_call: TRBV9; d_call: .
cdr3_nt: TGCAGCGTTGAAGGCGTCGGAAAGACAGATACGCAGTATTTT; cdr3_aa: CSVEGVGKTDTQYF; j_call: TRBJ2-3; clone_size: .; v_call: TRBV29-1; d_call: .
cdr3_nt: TGTGCCAGCAGCCAGGCCCCCCTGACCTCTGGGGCCAACGTCCTGACTTTC; cdr3_aa: CASSQAPLTSGANVLTF; j_call: TRBJ2-6; clone_size: .; v_call: TRBV7-3; d_call: .
cdr3_nt: TGTGCCAGCAGTGTGGGACTAGCGGGGGGGGGGGAGACCCAGTACTTC; cdr3_aa: CASSVGLAGGGETQYF; j_call: TRBJ2-5; clone_size: many; v_call: TRBV10-3; d_call: TRBD2
cdr3_nt: TGCAGTGCTAGAATTGTCCGATCCCAAGAGACCCAGTACTTC; cdr3_aa: CSARIVRSQETQYF; j_call: TRBJ2-5; clone_size: few; v_call: TRBV20-1; d_call: .
cdr3_nt: TGTGCCACCGCCTCGACTAGCGGGAGACAGGTCACGCAGTATTTT; cdr3_aa: CATASTSGRQVTQYF; j_call: TRBJ2-3; clone_size: .; v_call: TRBV15; d_call: TRBD2
cdr3_nt: TGTGCCAGCAGCCTCACGGGTGCGTTCGGTCAGCCCCAGTACTTC; cdr3_aa: CASSLTGAFGQPQYF; j_call: TRBJ2-5; clone_size: .; v_call: TRBV7-9; d_call: .
cdr3_nt: TGTGCCAGCAGCCGAGGGGCCACGGCGACCTACGAGCAGTACTTC; cdr3_aa: CASSRGATATYEQYF; j_call: TRBJ2-7; clone_size: once; v_call: TRBV7-6; d_call: .
cdr3_nt: TGTGCCAGCAGTGAAGTGGGGCGCGGGGGCTACACCTTC; cdr3_aa: CASSEVGRGGYTF; j_call: TRBJ1-2; clone_size: few; v_call: TRBV25-1; d_call: .
cdr3_nt: TGCAGTGCTAGTGGGGGGGCCGTCAATAGCAATCAGCCCCAGCATTTT; cdr3_aa: CSASGGAVNSNQPQHF; j_call: TRBJ1-5; clone_size: .; v_call: TRBV20-1; d_call: .